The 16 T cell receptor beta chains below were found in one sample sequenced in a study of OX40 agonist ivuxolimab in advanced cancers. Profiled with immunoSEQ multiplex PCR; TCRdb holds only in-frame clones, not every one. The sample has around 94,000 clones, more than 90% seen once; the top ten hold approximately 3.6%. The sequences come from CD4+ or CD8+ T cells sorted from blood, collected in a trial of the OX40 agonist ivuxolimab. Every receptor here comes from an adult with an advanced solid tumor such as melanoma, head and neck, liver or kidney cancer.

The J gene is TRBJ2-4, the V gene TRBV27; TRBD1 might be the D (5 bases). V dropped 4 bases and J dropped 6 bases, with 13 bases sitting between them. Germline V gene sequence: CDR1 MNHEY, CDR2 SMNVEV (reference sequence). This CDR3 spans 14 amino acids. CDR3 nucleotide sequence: TGTGCCAGCAGTTCCTCAGACAGCGCAAACATTCAGTACTTC. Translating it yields CASSSSDSANIQYF.

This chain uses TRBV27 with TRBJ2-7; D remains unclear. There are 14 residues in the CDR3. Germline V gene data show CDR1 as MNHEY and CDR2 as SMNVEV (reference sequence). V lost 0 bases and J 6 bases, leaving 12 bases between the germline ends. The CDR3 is CASSLSSSGIEQYF. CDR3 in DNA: TGTGCCAGCAGTTTATCGAGTTCAGGTATCGAGCAGTACTTC.

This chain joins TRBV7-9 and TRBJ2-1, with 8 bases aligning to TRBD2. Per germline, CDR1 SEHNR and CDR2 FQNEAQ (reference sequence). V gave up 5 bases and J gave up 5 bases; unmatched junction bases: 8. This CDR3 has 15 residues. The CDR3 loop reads CASSPTSGRDNEQFF. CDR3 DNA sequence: TGTGCCAGCAGCCCAACTAGCGGACGCGACAATGAGCAGTTCTTC. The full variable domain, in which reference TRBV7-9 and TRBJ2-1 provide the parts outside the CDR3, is DTGVSQNPRHKITKRGQNVTFRCDPISEHNRLYWYRQTLGQGPEFLTYFQNEAQLEKSRLLSDRFSAERPKGSFSTLEIQRTEQGDSAMYLCASSPTSGRDNEQFFGPGTRLTVL.

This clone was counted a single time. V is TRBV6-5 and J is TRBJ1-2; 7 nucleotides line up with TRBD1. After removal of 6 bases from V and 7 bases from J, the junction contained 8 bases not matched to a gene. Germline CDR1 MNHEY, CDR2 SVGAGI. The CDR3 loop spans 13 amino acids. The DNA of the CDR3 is TGTGCCAGCAGCGATACAGGGGCCGGTGGCTACACCTTC. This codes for CASSDTGAGGYTF.

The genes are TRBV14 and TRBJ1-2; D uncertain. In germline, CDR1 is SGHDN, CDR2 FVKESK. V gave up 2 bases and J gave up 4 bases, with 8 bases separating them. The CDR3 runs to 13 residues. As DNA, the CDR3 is TGTGCCAGCAGCCAATTAGAAGCCTATGGCTACACCTTC. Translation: CASSQLEAYGYTF.

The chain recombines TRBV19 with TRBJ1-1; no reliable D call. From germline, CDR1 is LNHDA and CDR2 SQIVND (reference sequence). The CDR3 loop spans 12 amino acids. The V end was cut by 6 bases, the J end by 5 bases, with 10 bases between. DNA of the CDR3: TGTGCCAGTAGCCCCGCGGGTACTGAAGCTTTCTTT. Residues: CASSPAGTEAFF.

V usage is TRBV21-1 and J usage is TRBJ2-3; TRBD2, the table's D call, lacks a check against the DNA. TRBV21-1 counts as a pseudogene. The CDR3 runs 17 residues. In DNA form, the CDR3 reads TGTGCCAGCAGCAACGGGCCCAGCGGGGGGATCACAGATACGCAGTATTTT. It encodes CASSNGPSGGITDTQYF.

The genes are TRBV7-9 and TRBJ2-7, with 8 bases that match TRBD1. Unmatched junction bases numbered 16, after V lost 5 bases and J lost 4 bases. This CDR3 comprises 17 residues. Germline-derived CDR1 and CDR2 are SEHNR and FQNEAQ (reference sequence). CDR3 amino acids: CASSDEIGQGSIYEQYF. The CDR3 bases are TGTGCCAGCAGCGACGAGATAGGACAGGGATCGATTTACGAGCAGTACTTC.

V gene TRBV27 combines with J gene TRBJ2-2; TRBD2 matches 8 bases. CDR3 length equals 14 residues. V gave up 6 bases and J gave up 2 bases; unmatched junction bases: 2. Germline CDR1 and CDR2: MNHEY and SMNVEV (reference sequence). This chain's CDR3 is CASRAGVNTGELFF. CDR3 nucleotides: TGTGCCAGCAGAGCGGGGGTAAACACCGGGGAGCTGTTTTTT.

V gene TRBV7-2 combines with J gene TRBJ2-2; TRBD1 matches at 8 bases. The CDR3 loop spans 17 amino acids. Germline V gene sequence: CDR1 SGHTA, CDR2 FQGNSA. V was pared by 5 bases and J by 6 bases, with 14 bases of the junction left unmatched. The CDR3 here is CASSRKDRGSGSGELFF. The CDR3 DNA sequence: TGTGCCAGCAGCCGAAAAGACAGGGGCTCAGGGTCCGGGGAGCTGTTTTTT.

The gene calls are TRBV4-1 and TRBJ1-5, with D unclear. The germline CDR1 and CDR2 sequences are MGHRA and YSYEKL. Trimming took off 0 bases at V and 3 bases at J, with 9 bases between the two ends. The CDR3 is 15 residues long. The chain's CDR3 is CASSQEPALNQPQHF. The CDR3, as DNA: TGCGCCAGCAGCCAAGAGCCAGCACTCAATCAGCCCCAGCATTTT.

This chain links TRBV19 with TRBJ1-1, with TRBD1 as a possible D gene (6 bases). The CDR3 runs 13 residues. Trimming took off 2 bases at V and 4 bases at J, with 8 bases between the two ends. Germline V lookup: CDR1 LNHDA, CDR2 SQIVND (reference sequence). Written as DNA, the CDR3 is TGTGCCAGTAGTATATGGGGGCCCACTGAAGCTTTCTTT. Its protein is CASSIWGPTEAFF.

In DNA form, the CDR3 reads TGTGCCAGCAGTGGTTTGGGCTCACCCAGTGAGCAGTTCTTC. Protein sequence: CASSGLGSPSEQFF. The rearrangement links TRBV6-1 to TRBJ2-1; D unresolved. Between the trimmed V and J ends, which lost 4 bases and 9 bases, there was a span of 16 bases. This CDR3 spans 14 amino acids. Germline CDR1 and CDR2: MNHNS and SASEGT.

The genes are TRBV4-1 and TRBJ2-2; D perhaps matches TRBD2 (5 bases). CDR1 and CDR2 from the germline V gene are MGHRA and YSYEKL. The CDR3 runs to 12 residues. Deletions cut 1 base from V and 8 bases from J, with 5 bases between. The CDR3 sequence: CASSQAGGELFF. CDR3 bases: TGCGCCAGCAGCCAAGCGGGGGGGGAGCTGTTTTTT.

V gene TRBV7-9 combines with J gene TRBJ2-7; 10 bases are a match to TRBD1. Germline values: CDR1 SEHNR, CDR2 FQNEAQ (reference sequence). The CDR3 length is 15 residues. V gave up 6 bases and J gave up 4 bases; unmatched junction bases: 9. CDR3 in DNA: TGTGCCAGCAGTTCATCGACAGGGGGCCCTTACGAGCAGTACTTC. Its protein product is CASSSSTGGPYEQYF.

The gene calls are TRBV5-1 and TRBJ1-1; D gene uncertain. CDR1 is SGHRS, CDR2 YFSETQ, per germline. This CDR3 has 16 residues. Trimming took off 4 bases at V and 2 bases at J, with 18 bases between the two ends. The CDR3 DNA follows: TGCGCCAGCAGCGTGAAGTTCCGGGCCTATAACACTGAAGCTTTCTTT. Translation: CASSVKFRAYNTEAFF. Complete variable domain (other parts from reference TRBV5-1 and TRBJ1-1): KAGVTQTPRYLIKTRGQQVTLSCSPISGHRSVSWYQQTPGQGLQFLFEYFSETQRNKGNFPGRFSGRQFSNSRSEMNVSTLELGDSALYLCASSVKFRAYNTEAFFGQGTRLTVV.